These T cell receptor beta chains were read from a single sample in a study of CD8+ T cells in alopecia areata. Sequenced by immunoSEQ multiplex PCR; TCRdb stores in-frame clones only, minus some. This table holds around 210,000 clones, 56% found once. The sample consisted of CD8+ T cells sorted from blood. The receptors were sampled from a human donor in good health. The CDR3 runs from the conserved cysteine through the conserved F or W.

v_call cdr3_aa
TRBV28 CASSKLAGGTDTQYF
TRBV7-9 CASSSETSAYNEQFF
TRBV27 CASSGINSPLHF
TRBV6-1 CASSERNRLDAFF
TRBV6-5 CASRESYGETQYF
TRBV29-1 CSAPGGGTGELFF
TRBV29-1 CSVTSGTDTYGYTF
TRBV5-6 CASSLTDTQYF
TRBV7-2 CASSLIMNEQFF
TRBV11-1 CASGPGPNTGELFF
TRBV6-5 CASSLGGLRDGYTF
TRBV5-1 CASSGSGQSNEQFF
TRBV13 CASSLGPPSGANVLTF
TRBV7-9 CASSSGQETQYF
TRBV4-2 CASSQGSNTEAFF
TRBV13 CASSLGPLRDRTANYGYTF
TRBV19 CASSILDSNNEQFF
TRBV13 CASSLKGDRGSYYEQYF
TRBV7-9 CASSHMGTEAFF
TRBV25-1 CASSGPGPRSNQPQHF
TRBV2 CASRDESETTQYF
TRBV25-1 CASSDGDSWADTQYF
TRBV29-1 CSVEKPETAEAFF
TRBV5-1 CASSLGTGLIDEQFF
TRBV12-5 CASGLRGRDEQFF
TRBV7-7 CASSSGLAEETQYF
TRBV29-1 CSVATGGNGYTF
TRBV7-9 CASSSWAGEQFF
TRBV4-1 CASSQDQRQNLWKYTF
TRBV9 CASSITGTNTEAFF
TRBV5-4 CASSSPWDSQETQYF
TRBV4-1 CASSRPLLAGGPQETQYF
TRBV29-1 CSVDRGHGTEAFF
TRBV19 CASRVGTEAFF
TRBV29-1 CSVGDRGSSYEQYF
TRBV6-6 CATIPGQFTDTQYF
TRBV5-6 CASNSGRVTEAFF
TRBV29-1 CSVEQANYGYTF
TRBV7-8 CASRPTVTNSPLHF
TRBV7-9 CASSLPGDNEQFF
TRBV7-6 CASSLAQGPGREQYF
TRBV29-1 CSAMGQRTGTQYF